This T cell receptor (beta chain) was recorded in a study of T cells in Graves' hyperthyroidism and ophthalmopathy (dated by TCRdb to the late 2010s). Background on the whole study: Peripheral blood was sampled at the time of initial diagnosis, prior to any treatment. A discovery cohort of roughly 100 patients, fewer than 50 with Graves' ophthalmopathy and about 58 with stable Graves' hyperthyroidism, was used to find distinguishing TCR V-J signatures. An independent validation cohort of about 20 hyperthyroidism patients and about 16 patients who later progressed to ophthalmopathy tested prospective prediction of ophthalmopathy. For training and testing, the 100 or so patients in the discovery cohort were randomly divided in a 7:3 ratio. In more than 5 Graves' hyperthyroidism patients, the study also compared T-cell repertoires from thyroid tissue with T-cell repertoires from blood. After sampling, hyperthyroidism patients received methimazole starting at 30 mg daily, and ophthalmopathy patients received high-dose intravenous methylprednisolone. According to the paper, TCR Vbeta CDR3 sequencing was carried out on roughly 130 peripheral blood samples, which came from fewer than 50 ophthalmopathy, under 80 hyperthyroidism and approximately 17 progressor patients.

On the study overall, not on this receptor specifically: In validation, the model predicted progression to ophthalmopathy a median of 6.5 months before onset, with over 60% sensitivity and 72.22% specificity. In cross-validation, a model built on a 13 V-J signature told ophthalmopathy apart from stable hyperthyroidism with approximately 90% sensitivity and roughly 83% specificity, and in testing the same model reached 80%/75%. No statistical method was used to fix the sample size in advance, and group allocation was not hidden from the investigators. Most expanded thyroid clonotypes (frequency above 0.001) were also found in blood, which suggests that blood repertoires may mirror thyroid immune responses.

Between the V and J ends, shortened by 8 bases and 9 bases respectively, the junction contains 18 bases. The germline V gene sets CDR1 to SGHTA and CDR2 to FQGNSA. The CDR3, cysteine through phenylalanine, is 13 amino acids long. The sequence is cut down to CDR3 DNA, 39 bases in frame from base 1. On this clonotype: It lacks a known antigen. No base-level quality is on record; no much larger clone is a single base apart.

Amplification of TCR beta CDR3 regions was carried out from RNA transcripts. A first-round RT-PCR of the TCR CDR3 used the HTBI primer set with the Qiagen OneStep RT-PCR kit. The libraries were constructed in a second round of multiplex PCR and then size-selected and purified. The libraries were sequenced on an Illumina HiSeq2000 using paired-end 100 bp reads. Concerning the study's data processing: SOAPnuke was used to process the raw data, with reads discarded if the reads contained adapters or uncalled bases, had a mean Phred below 15, or lacked an exact constant-primer or identifier match. High-quality paired reads were merged with COPE v1.2.5, and unique nucleotide sequences were defined as clonotypes. MiTCR v1.1 was used to align the clonotypes against IMGT TRBV, TRBD and TRBJ reference segments. Only V-J combinations with frequency above 0.0001, covering 99% to 99.2% of repertoires, were analysed. A TCS score was defined as the ratio of F50 (clonal expansion) to E x V (chaos), with BLOSUM62-based TCRdist applied between CDR3 peptides within each V-J. Welch's t-statistics and random forest reduced just over 500 V-J features to about 12, which were used in a naive Bayes classifier (R e1071). The raw public data were reprocessed by TCRdb itself: fastp quality trimming at Q25, MiXCR clonotype calling, in-frame beta chains only. Identical CDR3 protein sequences are pooled into one entry, listed with their most common genes and DNA. The V and J calls, along with clone size, are taken from TCRdb and not from the paper's own processing. The sample table lists over 650,000 distinct CDR3 sequences, roughly 15% of them with a count of one. The ten most abundant clones make up under 10% of the sample.

Stable Graves' hyperthyroidism was defined as the absence of progression to ophthalmopathy over 18 months of follow-up. Hyperthyroidism patients were aged 18 to 65 years and newly diagnosed, with disease duration of less than 2 months. Any patient with an uncontrolled infection, another autoimmune disease, pregnancy or lactation was excluded. Clinical symptoms, serum thyroxine and TRAb, thyroid ultrasound, and orbital computed tomography formed the basis for the diagnoses. PBMCs were isolated from approximately 10 ml of fresh peripheral blood by Ficoll-Paque density gradient centrifugation. Total RNA was extracted with Trizol reagent, and quality was checked on an Agilent 2100 Bioanalyzer.

The TCR originated in a man aged 18 to 35 with Graves' hyperthyroidism. Input material: blood. The chain joins TRBV7-2 to TRBJ2-3; the D gene could be either TRBD1 or TRBD2, each agreeing at 5 bases. The DNA is as follows: TGTGCCAGCCTACGTGGGGGTATGGGCACGCAGTATTTT. Its protein is CASLRGGMGTQYF.